This T cell receptor (beta chain) is drawn from a study of cytomegalovirus exposure and HLA in healthy donors. General study results and limits: Most TCR sequences showed up rarely, but some public TCRs showed up in many donors.

The ends were cut back, 4 bases at V and 5 bases at J, with 14 bases in the middle. In germline, CDR1 is SQVTM, CDR2 ANQGSEA. CDR3 length: 13 residues. The table came from immunoSEQ multiplex PCR; TCRdb's copy has only in-frame clones and leaves some out. Here the sample spans about 73,000 clones, 95% being singletons. About this clone: The antigen is unknown.

The chain combines TRBV29-1 with TRBJ1-1; D is perhaps TRBD1 (5 bases). The sequencing sample was made of PBMCs. This receptor was obtained from a man aged 18 to 29 in good health and CMV-seronegative. The CDR3 loop is CSVAHGGGTEAFF. Here the CDR3 DNA reads TGCAGCGTTGCTCATGGGGGGGGGACTGAAGCTTTCTTT.